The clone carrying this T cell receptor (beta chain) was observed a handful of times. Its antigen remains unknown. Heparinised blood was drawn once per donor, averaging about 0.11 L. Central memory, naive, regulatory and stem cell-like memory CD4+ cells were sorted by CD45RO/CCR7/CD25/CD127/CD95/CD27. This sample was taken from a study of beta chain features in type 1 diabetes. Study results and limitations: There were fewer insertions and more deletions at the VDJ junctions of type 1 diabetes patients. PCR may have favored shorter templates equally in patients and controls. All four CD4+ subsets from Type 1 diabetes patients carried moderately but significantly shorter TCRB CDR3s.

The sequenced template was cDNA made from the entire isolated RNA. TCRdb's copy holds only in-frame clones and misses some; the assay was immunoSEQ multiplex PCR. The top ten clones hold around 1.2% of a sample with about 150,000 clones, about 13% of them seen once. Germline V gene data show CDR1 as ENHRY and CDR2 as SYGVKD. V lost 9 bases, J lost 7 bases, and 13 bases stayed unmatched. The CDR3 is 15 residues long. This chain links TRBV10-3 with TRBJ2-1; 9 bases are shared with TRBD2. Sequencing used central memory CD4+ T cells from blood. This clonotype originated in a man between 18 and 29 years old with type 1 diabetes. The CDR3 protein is CAMNEGASGENEQFF. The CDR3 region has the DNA TGTGCCATGAACGAGGGGGCTAGCGGGGAAAATGAGCAGTTCTTC.